This section outlines one T cell receptor beta chain sequence together with its context. Distinct nucleotide sequences in the sample also encode this CDR3. The sample originates from a study of blood T cell repertoires in COVID-19. As for the study in general: Whether acute or convalescent, the COVID-19 samples came from the United States, Italy and Spain. PBMCs, B-cell-depleted T cells, or T cells were the source of the cDNA or gDNA that made up the material.

Trimming left V 6 bases short and J 4 bases short, with 9 bases between. The CDR3 is 12 residues long. CDR1 MNHEY and CDR2 SVGAGI come from the germline V gene. Sequenced by immunoSEQ multiplex PCR; TCRdb stores in-frame clones only, minus some. The sample records more than 110,000 clones, 80% to 85% being singletons. This rearrangement joins TRBV6-5 to TRBJ1-2; D remains ambiguous. The sequenced sample was peripheral blood. This TCR came from an older woman with acute or convalescent COVID-19. The CDR3: CASSRGVYGYTF. The CDR3 coding sequence is TGTGCCAGCAGCCGCGGGGTCTATGGCTACACCTTC.